The T cell receptor (beta chain) under discussion was sequenced for a study of T-cell memory formation after mild COVID-19. Study as a whole: Among the donors, TCR clusters were largely specific to each donor. Study-level findings and limits: Mainly CM and EM harbored the contracting CD4+ clones; mainly EMRA harbored the CD8+ ones.

Via MiXCR, TCRdb re-called the 5' RACE reads, giving one row per CDR3 protein. The sample contains under 450,000 distinct CDR3 sequences, 13% to 15% of which appear only once. This clonotype was observed a handful of times. Its antigen is not known. Trimming removed 8 bases from V and 5 bases from J; junction bases left unmatched: 3. The CDR3 has 11 amino acids. Germline-derived CDR1 and CDR2 are LNHDA and SQIVND (reference sequence). The sequencing input was PBMCs or a T cell subset sorted from them (not recorded which). V is TRBV19 and J is TRBJ2-7; 7 bases line up with TRBD1. This receptor was identified in a man between 18 and 29 years old who had mild COVID-19 (a few samples of this study predate the infection). Cell type and time point are not known. For the CDR3, the DNA is TGTGCCAGTGGGACAGCGGACGAGCAGTACTTC. It translates to CASGTADEQYF.